This TCR beta chain was identified in a study of regulatory T cells in long-lasting Graves disease. To make TCR beta libraries, researchers used iRepertoire HTBI primers and Arm-PCR of CDR3 regions. MiXCR, applied by TCRdb to the multiplex PCR reads, yields one record per CDR3 protein. This table has approximately 400,000 distinct CDR3 sequences, 14% to 15% appearing once. Germline V gene lookup returns CDR1 DFQATT and CDR2 SNEGSKA (reference sequence). This CDR3 spans 12 amino acids. Trimming removed 2 bases at V and 5 bases at J, with 7 bases between. The time point: newly diagnosed GD, antithyroid drugs for less than 3 months. Making the TCR library involved RNA that had been extracted from PBMCs. This clonotype has just a few counts. The antigen is undetermined. Study results and limitations: Under persistent disease, TRBV28, TRBJ1-2 and TRBJ2-5 were used preferentially.

This sample was also put to use in a study of T cells in Graves' hyperthyroidism and ophthalmopathy. That report adds: Uncontrolled infection, other autoimmune disease, pregnancy and lactation each barred patients from inclusion.

The V and J genes are TRBV20-1 and TRBJ1-5; D gene ambiguous. The sample was peripheral blood mononuclear cells (PBMCs), taken at new diagnosis, from a patient treated with antithyroid drugs. This clonotype originated in a woman aged 30 to 39 with Graves disease. CDR3 nucleotide sequence: TGCAGTGCTAGAATGGGCGATCAGCCCCAGCATTTT. Translated, it gives CSARMGDQPQHF.